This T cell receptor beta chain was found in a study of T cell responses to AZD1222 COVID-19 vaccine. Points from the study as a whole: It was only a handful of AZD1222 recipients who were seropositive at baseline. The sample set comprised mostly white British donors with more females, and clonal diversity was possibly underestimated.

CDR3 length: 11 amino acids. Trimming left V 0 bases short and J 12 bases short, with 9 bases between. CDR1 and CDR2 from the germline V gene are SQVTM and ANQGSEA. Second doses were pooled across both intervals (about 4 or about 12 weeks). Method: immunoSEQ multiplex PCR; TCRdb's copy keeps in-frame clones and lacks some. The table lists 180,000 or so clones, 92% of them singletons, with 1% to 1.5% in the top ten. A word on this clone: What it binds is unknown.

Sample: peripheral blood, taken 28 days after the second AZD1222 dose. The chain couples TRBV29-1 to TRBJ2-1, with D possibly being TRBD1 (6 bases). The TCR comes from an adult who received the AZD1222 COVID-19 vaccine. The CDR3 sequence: CSVEDQGRQFF. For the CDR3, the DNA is TGCAGCGTTGAAGATCAGGGGAGGCAGTTCTTC.